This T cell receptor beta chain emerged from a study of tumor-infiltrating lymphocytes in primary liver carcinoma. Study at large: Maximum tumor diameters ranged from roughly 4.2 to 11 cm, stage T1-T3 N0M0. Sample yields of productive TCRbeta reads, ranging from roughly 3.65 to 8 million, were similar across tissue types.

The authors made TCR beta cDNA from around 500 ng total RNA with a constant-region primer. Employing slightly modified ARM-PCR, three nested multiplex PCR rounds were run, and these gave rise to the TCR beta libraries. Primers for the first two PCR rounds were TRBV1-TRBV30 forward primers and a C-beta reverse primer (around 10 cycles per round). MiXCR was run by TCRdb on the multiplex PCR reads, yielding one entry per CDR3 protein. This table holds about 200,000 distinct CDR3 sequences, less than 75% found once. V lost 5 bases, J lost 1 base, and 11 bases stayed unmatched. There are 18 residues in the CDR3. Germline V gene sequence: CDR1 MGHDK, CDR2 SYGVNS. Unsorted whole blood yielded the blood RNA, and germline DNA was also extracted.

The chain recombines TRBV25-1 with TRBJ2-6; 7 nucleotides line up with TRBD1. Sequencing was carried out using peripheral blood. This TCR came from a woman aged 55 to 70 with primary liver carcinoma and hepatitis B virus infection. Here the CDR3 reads CASSTRTHRGSGANVLTF. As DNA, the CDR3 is TGTGCCAGCAGTACCCGCACTCACAGGGGATCTGGGGCCAACGTCCTGACTTTC.